These 31 T cell receptor beta chains were all obtained from the same sample, sequenced in a study of early T cells in non-severe SARS-CoV-2 infection. Using its own MiXCR run on the 5' RACE reads, TCRdb lists one record per CDR3 protein. This table holds fewer than 100,000 distinct CDR3 sequences, approximately 16% found once. The source material was whole blood. These receptors all come from an adult who was a healthcare worker with PCR-confirmed SARS-CoV-2 infection or an uninfected control (not recorded which).

The V and J genes are TRBV7-6 and TRBJ2-3; 8 bases agree with TRBD2. The trim removed 5 bases at V and 2 bases at J, leaving 12 bases unmatched. The length of the CDR3 is 17 residues. Germline loops: CDR1 SGHVS, CDR2 FNYEAQ. The CDR3 bases are TGTGCCAGCAGCCTCATCCCAGCGGGGGCGATCACAGATACGCAGTATTTT. It specifies CASSLIPAGAITDTQYF.

The chain combines TRBV12-5 with TRBJ1-6, with TRBD1 matching 7 bases. The CDR3 sequence is 16 residues long. V gave up 0 bases and J gave up 9 bases; unmatched junction bases: 8. Germline lookup yields CDR1 LGHNT and CDR2 FRNRAP. CDR3 loop: CASGLVLAQGGSPLHF. CDR3 sequence (DNA): TGTGCTAGTGGTTTGGTACTAGCCCAGGGGGGTTCACCCCTCCACTTT.

This clonotype was counted ten times or more. V usage is TRBV14 and J usage is TRBJ2-1, with D unresolved. CDR1 SGHDN and CDR2 FVKESK come from the germline V gene. The V and J ends lost 1 base and 4 bases respectively, with 8 bases between them. The CDR3 runs 14 residues. The chain's CDR3 is CASSQVGPYNEQFF. CDR3 in DNA: TGTGCCAGCAGCCAAGTTGGGCCGTACAATGAGCAGTTCTTC.

V usage is TRBV21-1 and J usage is TRBJ2-7; TRBD1 is the table's D call and was not checked against the DNA. TRBV21-1 is a pseudogene. The CDR3 is 16 residues long. Here the CDR3 reads CATSKGGGRSPYEQYF. CDR3 coding DNA: TGTGCCACCAGCAAAGGCGGGGGACGGTCCCCCTACGAGCAGTACTTC.

The J gene is TRBJ1-2, the V gene TRBV18, with 9 bases that match TRBD1. The CDR3 loop spans 18 amino acids. Trimming took 2 bases from V and 5 from J; bases not matched to a gene: 15. Germline assignment: CDR1 KGHSH and CDR2 LQKENI. The CDR3 DNA reads as TGTGCCAGCTCACCAACCGGGACAGGGAAACGTAGGGTGTATGGCTACACCTTC. Encoded protein: CASSPTGTGKRRVYGYTF. Complete variable domain (other parts from reference TRBV18 and TRBJ1-2): NAGVMQNPRHLVRRRGQEARLRCSPMKGHSHVYWYRQLPEEGLKFMVYLQKENIIDESGMPKERFSAEFPKEGPSILRIQQVVRGDSAAYFCASSPTGTGKRRVYGYTFGSGTRLTVV.

This clonotype was observed a handful of times. The CDR3 loop reads CASSWVRTEAFF. The DNA for the CDR3 is TGTGCCAGCTCGTGGGTTCGGACTGAAGCTTTCTTT. The rearrangement links TRBV7-8 to TRBJ1-1; D unresolved. Looked up from germline, CDR1 is SGHVS and CDR2 is FQNEAQ. The CDR3 runs 12 residues. The V gene lost 8 bases and the J gene lost 5 bases, with 12 bases spanning the gap.

This sequence joins TRBV24-1 and TRBJ2-2; tentatively, D is TRBD2 (6 bases). The CDR3 contains 16 residues. Germline assignment: CDR1 KGHDR and CDR2 SFDVKD. V was clipped by 4 bases and J by 1 base, with 12 bases between them. The DNA for the CDR3 is TGTGCCACCAGTGACCAGCGGGCTGGGAACACCGGGGAGCTGTTTTTT. It translates to CATSDQRAGNTGELFF.

The chain uses TRBV7-9 and TRBJ1-6, with 7 bases matching TRBD1. J gave up 6 bases and V 4 bases, and 6 bases lay outside the gene matches. The CDR3 has 15 amino acids. Looked up from germline, CDR1 is SEHNR and CDR2 is FQNEAQ (reference sequence). This CDR3 is CASSYRQGINSPLHF. In DNA form, the CDR3 reads TGTGCCAGCAGCTACCGACAGGGTATTAATTCACCCCTCCACTTT.

This clonotype has only a few counts. The CDR3 nucleotides are TGTGCCAGCAGTTTGGACACCCGGGGTGAAAAACTGTTTTTT. It yields the protein CASSLDTRGEKLFF. The chain links TRBV12-3 or TRBV12-4 to TRBJ1-4; TRBD1 might be the D (5 bases). Trimming removed 3 bases from V and 7 bases from J, with 12 bases in between. There are 14 residues in the CDR3.

This clonotype was seen a handful of times. DNA of the CDR3: TGTGCCAGCACTTCCGCGGGCTCTGGGGCCAACGTCCTGACTTTC. Encoded protein: CASTSAGSGANVLTF. The chain has TRBV28 and TRBJ2-6; D is possibly TRBD2 (5 bases). The CDR3 sequence is 15 residues long. V was shortened by 7 bases and J by 0 bases, with 10 bases between the two germline ends. Germline-derived CDR1 and CDR2 are MDHEN and SYDVKM.

This clonotype was seen a few times. The V gene is TRBV7-8, the J gene TRBJ2-3; 10 nucleotides match TRBD2. The CDR3 totals 16 residues. Germline V CDR1 and CDR2: SGHVS, FQNEAQ. Trimming took 5 bases from V and 6 from J; bases not matched to a gene: 11. DNA of the CDR3: TGTGCCAGCAGCCCCAGCGGGAGGGCCCTCGCGGATACGCAGTATTTT. Its protein is CASSPSGRALADTQYF.

This clonotype was picked up a small number of times. The V and J genes are TRBV12-3 or TRBV12-4 and TRBJ2-7; 14 positions match TRBD2. This CDR3 contains 17 residues. V trimming: 7 bases; J trimming: 1 base; junction bases outside the gene matches: 9. CDR3 residues: CASTPGLAGVSSYEQYF. The CDR3 DNA is TGTGCCAGCACGCCGGGACTAGCGGGAGTATCTTCCTACGAGCAGTACTTC.

This clonotype has just a few counts. The chain combines TRBV6-1 with TRBJ2-1; D possibly uses TRBD1 or TRBD2 (6 bases each). V gave up 9 bases and J gave up 4 bases, with 13 bases separating them. The CDR3 covers 13 residues. Germline CDR1 MNHNS, CDR2 SASEGT. The CDR3, as DNA: TGTGCCAGTGGGGGCGCGGGGTACAATGAGCAGTTCTTC. This sequence encodes CASGGAGYNEQFF.

The V and J genes are TRBV12-3 or TRBV12-4 and TRBJ2-1, with a tentative D call TRBD2 (5 bases). The CDR3 runs 15 residues. V lost 7 bases and J lost 2, with 15 bases in between. Written as DNA, the CDR3 is TGTGCCAGCACCACGGTGGGAGCGGCCTACAATGAGCAGTTCTTC. The encoded protein is CASTTVGAAYNEQFF.

This clonotype has a handful of counts. This rearrangement joins TRBV5-1 to TRBJ2-1; D call uncertain. The CDR3 has 13 residues. The V end lost 4 bases, the J end lost 5 bases, and 10 bases lay between the germline ends. The germline V gene has CDR1 SGHRS and CDR2 YFSETQ. The CDR3 reads CASSPDMHNEQFF. DNA of the CDR3: TGCGCCAGCAGCCCAGACATGCACAATGAGCAGTTCTTC.

The table lists this clonotype with a few counts. The chain recombines TRBV5-1 with TRBJ2-3; 8 bases match TRBD1. Per germline, CDR1 SGHRS and CDR2 YFSETQ. Germline trimming cut 3 bases from V and 5 bases from J; bases unmatched to any gene: 11. The CDR3 totals 16 residues. CDR3 bases: TGCGCCAGCAGCTATGGACAGGGTATTTCGGGAGATACGCAGTATTTT. Its protein is CASSYGQGISGDTQYF.

This rearrangement joins TRBV6-5 to TRBJ2-2; D not certain. The germline CDR1 and CDR2 sequences are MNHEY and SVGAGI. This CDR3 has 15 residues. Trimming took off 5 bases at V and 0 bases at J, with 10 bases between the two ends. The CDR3: CASSPTWANTGELFF. For the CDR3, the DNA is TGTGCCAGCAGTCCCACTTGGGCGAACACCGGGGAGCTGTTTTTT.

This clonotype was picked up a small number of times. This chain links TRBV6-6 with TRBJ1-1; 8 nucleotides agree with TRBD1. The V and J ends lost 7 bases and 0 bases, in that order; junction bases with no gene match: 7. Germline CDR1 reads MNHNY; CDR2 reads SVGAGI (reference sequence). This CDR3 region has 15 residues. CDR3 amino acids: CASITGQAMNTEAFF. The CDR3 DNA follows: TGTGCCAGCATCACGGGACAGGCTATGAACACTGAAGCTTTCTTT.

There are many counts of this clonotype. The chain combines TRBV28 with TRBJ1-5; 9 bases agree with TRBD1. The V segment lost 7 bases and the J segment 6 bases; nucleotides outside the gene matches: 16. This CDR3 is 17 amino acids long. Per germline, CDR1 MDHEN and CDR2 SYDVKM. The CDR3 loop is CASKVGVDRGSRQPQHF. Here the CDR3 DNA reads TGTGCCAGCAAGGTAGGGGTGGACAGGGGATCTCGTCAGCCCCAGCATTTT. The whole variable domain, filled in from reference TRBV28 and TRBJ1-5, reads DVKVTQSSRYLVKRTGEKVFLECVQDMDHENMFWYRQDPGLGLRLIYFSYDVKMKEKGDIPEGYSVSREKKERFSLILESASTNQTSMYLCASKVGVDRGSRQPQHFGDGTRLSIL.

CDR3 nucleotides: TGTGCCTGGAGGCCCCCGGGGCCCACAGATACGCAGTATTTT. Protein product: CAWRPPGPTDTQYF. The chain is built from TRBV30 and TRBJ2-3, with D perhaps assigned TRBD1 or TRBD2 (5 bases each). Germline V CDR1 and CDR2: GTSNPN, SVGIG (reference sequence). CDR3 length: 14 amino acids. Trimming shortened V by 3 bases and J by 2 bases, and 12 bases separated the two germline ends.

The J gene is TRBJ1-2, the V gene TRBV6-4; D is perhaps TRBD1 (5 bases). From germline, CDR1 is MRHNA and CDR2 SNTAGT. CDR3 size: 14 residues. Trimming shortened V by 6 bases and J by 2 bases, and 13 bases separated the two germline ends. In DNA form, the CDR3 reads TGTGCCAGCAGGGGACCGGGGCCAAACTATGGCTACACCTTC. Translating gives CASRGPGPNYGYTF.

The chain combines TRBV7-9 with TRBJ2-1, with TRBD2 matching 13 bases. V lost 5 bases to trimming and J lost 6 bases; unmatched junction nucleotides: 13. The CDR3 runs 18 residues. Germline CDR1 and CDR2: SEHNR and FQNEAQ (reference sequence). For the CDR3, the DNA is TGTGCCAGCAGCCTCGGACTAGCGGGAGCGCGACAATTCAATGAGCAGTTCTTC. Residues: CASSLGLAGARQFNEQFF.

The sample holds many counts of this clonotype. The chain combines TRBV11-3 with TRBJ1-1, with 7 bases that match TRBD1. The CDR3 is 14 amino acids. Germline CDR1 SGHNT, CDR2 YENEEA. Trimming removed 4 bases from V and 2 bases from J; junction bases left unmatched: 4. This CDR3 is CASSSRGKNTEAFF. The DNA of the CDR3 is TGTGCCAGCAGCTCCAGGGGGAAAAACACTGAAGCTTTCTTT.

The table lists this clonotype with a few counts. The gene calls are TRBV3-1 and TRBJ2-5; 8 bases align to TRBD2. The CDR3 loop spans 15 amino acids. Germline CDR1 reads LGHDT; CDR2 reads YNNKEL (reference sequence). The junction had 9 bases not matched to a gene; V was cut back by 4 bases and J by 5 bases. In DNA form, the CDR3 reads TGTGCCAGCAGCCCTAGGAGGACTAGCTTTGAGACCCAGTACTTC. This sequence encodes CASSPRRTSFETQYF.

CDR3 sequence reads: CSARDGQSRAFF. The CDR3 DNA follows: TGCAGTGCTAGAGATGGGCAGAGTCGTGCTTTCTTT. The rearrangement joins TRBV20-1 to TRBJ1-1; unclear D gene. The V and J ends lost 0 bases and 11 bases respectively, with 13 bases between them. In germline, CDR1 is DFQATT, CDR2 SNEGSKA (reference sequence). There are 12 residues in the CDR3.

This clonotype was seen a few times. This rearrangement joins TRBV3-1 to TRBJ2-3; D is uncertain. Germline V gives CDR1 LGHDT, CDR2 YNNKEL (reference sequence). Trimming took off 0 bases at V and 3 bases at J, with 7 bases between the two ends. This CDR3 is built from 14 residues. CDR3 in DNA: TGTGCCAGCAGCCAAGATTCCATGACAGATACGCAGTATTTT. Its translation is CASSQDSMTDTQYF.

The V gene is TRBV12-3 or TRBV12-4, the J gene TRBJ2-6; D possibly corresponds to TRBD2 (8 bases). The CDR3 has 19 amino acids. Between the trimmed V and J ends, which lost 5 bases and 2 bases, there was a span of 22 bases. CDR3 nucleotides: TGTGCCAGCAGTGCTCACCCCCCGGGAGGGGGCCCTGGGGCCAACGTCCTGACTTTC. Residues: CASSAHPPGGGPGANVLTF.

The V gene is TRBV19, the J gene TRBJ2-1, with TRBD2 matching over 9 bases. Unmatched junction bases numbered 5, after V lost 4 bases and J lost 4 bases. Per germline, CDR1 LNHDA and CDR2 SQIVND (reference sequence). CDR3 length: 15 residues. The CDR3 sequence: CASSRGREGYNEQFF. CDR3 sequence (DNA): TGTGCCAGTAGTAGGGGGCGGGAGGGTTACAATGAGCAGTTCTTC.

The chain combines TRBV7-3 with TRBJ1-1; the D gene is possibly TRBD1 (6 bases). The CDR3 totals 17 residues. The germline CDR1 and CDR2 sequences are SGHTA and FQGTGA. V was clipped by 5 bases and J by 1 base, with 20 bases between them. The CDR3 coding sequence is TGTGCCAGCAGCCCAGACGGACAGCTGCGACCGAACACTGAAGCTTTCTTT. It yields the protein CASSPDGQLRPNTEAFF.

This clonotype occurred a few times. CDR3 in DNA: TGTGCCAGCAGCCCTACTATCTACGAGCAGTACTTC. It yields the protein CASSPTIYEQYF. The rearrangement joins TRBV11-2 to TRBJ2-7; D is unresolved. Germline-derived CDR1 and CDR2 are SGHAT and FQNNGV. This CDR3 comprises 12 residues. The germline V and J ends were trimmed by 5 bases and 3 bases, with 8 bases remaining between them.

The chain carries TRBV24-1 and TRBJ2-1; unclear D gene. The CDR3 consists of 14 residues. Germline CDR1 is KGHDR and CDR2 is SFDVKD. V was cut by 1 base and J by 6 bases, with 9 bases left in between. The CDR3 loop is CATSDFVRSNEQFF. Here the CDR3 DNA reads TGTGCCACCAGTGATTTCGTGAGGTCCAATGAGCAGTTCTTC.